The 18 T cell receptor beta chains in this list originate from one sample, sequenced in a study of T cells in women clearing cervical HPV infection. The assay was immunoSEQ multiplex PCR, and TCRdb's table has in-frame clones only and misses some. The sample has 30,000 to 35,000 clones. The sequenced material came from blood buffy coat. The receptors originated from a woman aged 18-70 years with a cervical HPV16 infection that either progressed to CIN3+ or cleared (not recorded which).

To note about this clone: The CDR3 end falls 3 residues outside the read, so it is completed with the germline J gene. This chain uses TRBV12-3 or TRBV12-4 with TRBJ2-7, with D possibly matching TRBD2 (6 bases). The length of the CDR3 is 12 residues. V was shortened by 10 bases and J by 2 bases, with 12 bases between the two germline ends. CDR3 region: CATSGGAYEQYF. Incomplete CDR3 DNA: TGTGCCACTTCAGGAGGGGCCTACGAG.

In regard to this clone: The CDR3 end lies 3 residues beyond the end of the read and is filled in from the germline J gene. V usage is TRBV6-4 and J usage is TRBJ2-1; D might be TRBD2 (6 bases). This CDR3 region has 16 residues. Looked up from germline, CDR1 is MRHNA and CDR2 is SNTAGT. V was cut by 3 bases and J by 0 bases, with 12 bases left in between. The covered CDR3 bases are TGTGCCAGCAGTGATGAGACTAGGGTCTCCTACAATGAG. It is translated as CASSDETRVSYNE. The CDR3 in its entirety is CASSDETRVSYNEQFF.

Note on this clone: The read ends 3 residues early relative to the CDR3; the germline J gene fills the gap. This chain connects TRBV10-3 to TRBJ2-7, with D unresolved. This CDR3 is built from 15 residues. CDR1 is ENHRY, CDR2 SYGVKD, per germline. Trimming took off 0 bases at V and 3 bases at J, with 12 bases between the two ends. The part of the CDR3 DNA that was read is TGTGCCATCAGTGAGTCCTTGGCCCTTTTCTACGAG. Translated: CAISESLALFYE. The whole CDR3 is CAISESLALFYEQYF.

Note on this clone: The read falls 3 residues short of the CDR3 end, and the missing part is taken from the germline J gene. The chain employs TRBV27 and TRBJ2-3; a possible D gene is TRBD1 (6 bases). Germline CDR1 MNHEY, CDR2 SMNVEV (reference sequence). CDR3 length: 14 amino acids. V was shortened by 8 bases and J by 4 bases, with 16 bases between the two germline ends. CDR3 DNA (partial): TGTGCCAGCTGGCTCTCAGGGGTGCCAGATACG. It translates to CASWLSGVPDT. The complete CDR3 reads CASWLSGVPDTQYF.

The CDR3 bases that were read are TGTGCCAGCTCAGGCCCCCCAGGGTCCGAG. Translation gives CASSGPPGSE. The entire CDR3 protein is CASSGPPGSEQYF. J is TRBJ2-7 and V is TRBV18, with D tentatively TRBD1 (5 bases). The read is 3 residues too short to cover the CDR3 end, so that end is filled in from the germline J gene. The CDR3 length is 13 residues. Trimming removed 5 bases at V and 6 bases at J, with 14 bases between. From germline, CDR1 is KGHSH and CDR2 LQKENI.

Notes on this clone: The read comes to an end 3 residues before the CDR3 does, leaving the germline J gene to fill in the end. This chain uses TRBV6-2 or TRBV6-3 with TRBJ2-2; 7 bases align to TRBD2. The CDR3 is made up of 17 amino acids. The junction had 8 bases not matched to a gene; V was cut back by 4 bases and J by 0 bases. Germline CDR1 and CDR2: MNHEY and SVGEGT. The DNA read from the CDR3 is TGTGCCAGCAGTTGGGACTATCAATCTCCGAACACCGGGGAG. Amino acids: CASSWDYQSPNTGE. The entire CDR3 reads CASSWDYQSPNTGELFF.

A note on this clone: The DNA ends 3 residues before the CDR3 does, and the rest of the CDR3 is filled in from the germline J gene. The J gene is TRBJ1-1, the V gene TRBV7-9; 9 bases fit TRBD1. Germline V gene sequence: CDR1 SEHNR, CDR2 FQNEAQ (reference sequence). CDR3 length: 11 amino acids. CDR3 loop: CASSQGQGAFF. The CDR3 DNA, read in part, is TGTGCCAGCAGCCAGGGACAGGGA.

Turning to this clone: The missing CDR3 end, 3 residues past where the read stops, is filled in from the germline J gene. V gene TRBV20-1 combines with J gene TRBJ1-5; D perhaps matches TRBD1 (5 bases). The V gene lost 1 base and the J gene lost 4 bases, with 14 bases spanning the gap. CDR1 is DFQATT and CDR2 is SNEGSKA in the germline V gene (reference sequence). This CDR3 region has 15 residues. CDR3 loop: CSARGAGVRNQPQHF. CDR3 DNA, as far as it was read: TGCAGTGCTAGAGGGGCGGGGGTTCGAAATCAGCCC.

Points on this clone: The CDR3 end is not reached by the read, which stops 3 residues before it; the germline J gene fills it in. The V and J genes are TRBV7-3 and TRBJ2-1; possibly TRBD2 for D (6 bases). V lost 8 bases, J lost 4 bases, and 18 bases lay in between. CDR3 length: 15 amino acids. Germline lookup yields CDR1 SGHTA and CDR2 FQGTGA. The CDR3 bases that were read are TGTGCCAGCGGGACGGGGCCTAGCGAGTACAATGAG. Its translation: CASGTGPSEYNE. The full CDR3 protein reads CASGTGPSEYNEQFF.

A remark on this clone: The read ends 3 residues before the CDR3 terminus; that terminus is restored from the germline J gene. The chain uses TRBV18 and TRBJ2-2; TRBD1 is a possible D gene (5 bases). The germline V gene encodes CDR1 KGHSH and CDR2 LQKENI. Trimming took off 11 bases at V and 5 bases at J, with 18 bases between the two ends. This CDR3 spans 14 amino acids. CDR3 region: CAGSVQGMTGELFF. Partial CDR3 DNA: TGTGCCGGGTCCGTCCAGGGCATGACCGGGGAG.

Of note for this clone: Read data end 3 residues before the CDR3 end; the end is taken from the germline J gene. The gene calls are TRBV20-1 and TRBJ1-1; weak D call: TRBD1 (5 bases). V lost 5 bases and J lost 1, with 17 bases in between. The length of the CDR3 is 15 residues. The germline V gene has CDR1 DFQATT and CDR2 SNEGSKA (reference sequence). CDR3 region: CSAGTRTGGNTEAFF. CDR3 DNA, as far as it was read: TGCAGTGCTGGGACCCGGACGGGGGGGAACACTGAA.

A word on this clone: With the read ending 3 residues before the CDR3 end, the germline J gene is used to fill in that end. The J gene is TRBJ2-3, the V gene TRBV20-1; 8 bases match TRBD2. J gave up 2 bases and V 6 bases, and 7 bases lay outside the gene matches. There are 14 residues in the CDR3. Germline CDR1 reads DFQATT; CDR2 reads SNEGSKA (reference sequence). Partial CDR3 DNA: TGCAGTGCCACTTCTAGCGGGTCCACAGATACG. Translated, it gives CSATSSGSTDT. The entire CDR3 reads CSATSSGSTDTQYF.

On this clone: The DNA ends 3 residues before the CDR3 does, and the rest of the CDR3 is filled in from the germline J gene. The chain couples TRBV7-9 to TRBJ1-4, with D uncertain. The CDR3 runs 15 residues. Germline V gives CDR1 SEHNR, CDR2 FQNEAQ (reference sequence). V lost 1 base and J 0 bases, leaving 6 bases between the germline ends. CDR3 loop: CASSLDTTTNEKLFF. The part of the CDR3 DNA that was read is TGTGCCAGCAGCTTAGACACTACAACTAATGAAAAA.

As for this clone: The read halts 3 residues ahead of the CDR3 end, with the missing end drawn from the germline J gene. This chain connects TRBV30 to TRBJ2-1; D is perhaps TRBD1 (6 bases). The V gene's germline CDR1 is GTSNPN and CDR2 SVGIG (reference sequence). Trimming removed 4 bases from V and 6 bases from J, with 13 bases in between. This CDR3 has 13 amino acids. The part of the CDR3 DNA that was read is TGTGCCTGGATACGTAAACAGGGCAATGAG. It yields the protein CAWIRKQGNE. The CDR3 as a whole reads CAWIRKQGNEQFF.

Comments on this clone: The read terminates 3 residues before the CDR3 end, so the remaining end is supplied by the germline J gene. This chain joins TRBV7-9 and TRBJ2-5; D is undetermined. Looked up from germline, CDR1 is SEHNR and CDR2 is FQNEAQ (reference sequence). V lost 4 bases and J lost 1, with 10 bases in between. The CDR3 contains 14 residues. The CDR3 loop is CASSSASSQETQYF. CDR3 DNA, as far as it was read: TGTGCCAGCAGCTCCGCGTCAAGCCAAGAGACC.

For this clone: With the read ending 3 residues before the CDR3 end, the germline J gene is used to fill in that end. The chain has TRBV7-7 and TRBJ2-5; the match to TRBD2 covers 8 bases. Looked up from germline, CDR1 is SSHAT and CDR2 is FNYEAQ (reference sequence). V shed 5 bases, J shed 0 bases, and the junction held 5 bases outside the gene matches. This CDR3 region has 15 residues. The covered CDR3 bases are TGTGCCAGCAGCATAGGACTAGCACACCAAGAGACC. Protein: CASSIGLAHQET. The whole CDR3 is CASSIGLAHQETQYF.

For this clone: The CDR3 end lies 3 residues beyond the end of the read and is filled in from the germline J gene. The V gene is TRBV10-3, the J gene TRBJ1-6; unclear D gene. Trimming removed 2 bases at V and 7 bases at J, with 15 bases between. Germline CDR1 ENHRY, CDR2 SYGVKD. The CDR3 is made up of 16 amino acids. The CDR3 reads CAISERGGEANSPLHF. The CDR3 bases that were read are TGTGCCATCAGTGAGCGGGGTGGGGAGGCAAATTCACCC.

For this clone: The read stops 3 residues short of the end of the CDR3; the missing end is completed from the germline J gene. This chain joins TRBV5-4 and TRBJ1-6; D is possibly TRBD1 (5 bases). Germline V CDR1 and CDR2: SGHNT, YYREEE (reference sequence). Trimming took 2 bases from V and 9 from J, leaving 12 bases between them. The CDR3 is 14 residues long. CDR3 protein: CASSFAGSTSPLHF. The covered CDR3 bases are TGTGCCAGCAGCTTCGCAGGGTCTACTTCACCC. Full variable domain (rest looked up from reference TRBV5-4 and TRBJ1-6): ETGVTQSPTHLIKTRGQQVTLRCSSQSGHNTVSWYQQALGQGPQFIFQYYREEENGRGNFPPRFSGLQFPNYSSELNVNALELDDSALYLCASSFAGSTSPLHFGNGTRLTVT.